Below, 23 T cell receptor beta chains from the same sample are listed, as sequenced in a study of a mutant IDH1 vaccine in newly diagnosed glioma. The method was immunoSEQ multiplex PCR; TCRdb's version includes in-frame clones alone and lacks a portion of them. In the table there are 75,000 to 100,000 clones, more than 65% of which are singletons. Time point reported: baseline, week 1 (first vaccination visit). The treatment: pre-vaccination baseline after standard-of-care therapy. The sequencing here drew on PBMCs, taken from a glioma patient treated with radiotherapy, temozolomide or both. The receptors shown here come from a middle-aged man with glioma. Some clones in this sample may be carry-over from other donors' samples.

This clone was seen only once. The rearrangement joins TRBV29-1 to TRBJ2-6; TRBD1 matches at 7 bases. Germline V lookup: CDR1 SQVTM, CDR2 ANQGSEA. Trimming removed 6 bases from V and 2 bases from J; junction bases left unmatched: 4. The CDR3 covers 14 residues. CDR3 bases: TGCAGCGTGGATGACAGGGCTGGGGCCAACGTCCTGACTTTC. Translating gives CSVDDRAGANVLTF.

This clone was seen at least ten times. The chain couples TRBV6-5 to TRBJ1-5; D not resolved. This CDR3 region has 15 residues. CDR1 is MNHEY and CDR2 is SVGAGI in the germline V gene. Trimming removed 9 bases from V and 4 bases from J, with 19 bases in between. The CDR3 nucleotides read TGTGCCAGGCCCGGGCTTCCCGTGGGGAATCAGCCCCAGCATTTT. This gives the protein CARPGLPVGNQPQHF.

Notes on this clone: Other DNA sequences from this sample encode an identical CDR3 as well. The V gene is TRBV6-5, the J gene TRBJ1-5; no reliable D call. Trimming stripped 2 bases from V and 4 bases from J, with 9 bases between. Germline loops: CDR1 MNHEY, CDR2 SVGAGI. The CDR3 is made up of 14 amino acids. The CDR3 loop reads CASSYARGNQPQHF. CDR3 DNA: TGTGCCAGCAGTTACGCCCGGGGAAATCAGCCCCAGCATTTT.

This clone came up once. V is TRBV7-9 and J is TRBJ1-3; maybe TRBD1 (5 bases). The V gene's germline CDR1 is SEHNR and CDR2 FQNEAQ (reference sequence). V lost 5 bases and J lost 3, with 14 bases in between. CDR3 length: 15 amino acids. CDR3 DNA: TGTGCCAGCAGCCCGCGGGCTCAGGGTGGAAACACCATATATTTT. Its translation is CASSPRAQGGNTIYF.

The chain joins TRBV6-6 to TRBJ2-5; no definite D call. The CDR3 contains 12 residues. Germline CDR1 is MNHNY and CDR2 is SVGAGI (reference sequence). V was cut by 5 bases and J by 1 base, with 5 bases left in between. The DNA for the CDR3 is TGTGCCAGCAGTAGACCCCAAGAGACCCAGTACTTC. Translation: CASSRPQETQYF.

The chain couples TRBV6-1 to TRBJ1-5, with D possibly matching TRBD1 (6 bases). With 6 bases removed from V and 5 bases from J, the gap between germline ends came to 11 bases. CDR3 length: 13 residues. Germline CDR1 reads MNHNS; CDR2 reads SASEGT. The CDR3 loop is CASRQYRDQPQHF. As DNA, the CDR3 is TGTGCCAGCAGACAATACAGGGATCAGCCCCAGCATTTT.

The rearrangement uses TRBV30 and TRBJ2-7, with D perhaps being TRBD1 or TRBD2 (6 bases each). With 0 bases removed from V and 3 bases from J, the gap between germline ends came to 9 bases. This CDR3 comprises 13 residues. Germline V gene sequence: CDR1 GTSNPN, CDR2 SVGIG (reference sequence). CDR3 in amino acids: CAWSVGGIYEQYF. In DNA form, the CDR3 reads TGTGCCTGGAGTGTAGGGGGGATCTACGAGCAGTACTTC.

CDR3 DNA: TGTGCCAGCTCAGGCATTTACCTGGGGCCCCAGCATTTT. It yields the protein CASSGIYLGPQHF. This chain joins TRBV5-3 and TRBJ1-5; D not resolved. TRBV5-3 is annotated as an ORF whose role is uncertain. The CDR3 is 13 amino acids. V was shortened by 8 bases and J by 9 bases, with 18 bases between the two germline ends.

The rearrangement links TRBV7-8 to TRBJ1-2; unclear D gene. The CDR3 consists of 13 residues. The germline V gene has CDR1 SGHVS and CDR2 FQNEAQ. The V gene lost 2 bases and the J gene lost 5 bases, with 9 bases spanning the gap. This chain's CDR3 is CASSLLVEYGYTF. The DNA of the CDR3 is TGTGCCAGCAGCTTACTAGTAGAGTATGGCTACACCTTC.

This chain connects TRBV14 to TRBJ1-6, with a possible D match to TRBD1 (6 bases). Germline values: CDR1 SGHDN, CDR2 FVKESK. The V gene lost 0 bases and the J gene lost 10 bases, with 22 bases spanning the gap. The CDR3 loop spans 18 amino acids. CDR3 loop: CASSQDRGQRPRRSPLHF. The CDR3 bases are TGTGCCAGCAGCCAAGATCGGGGGCAAAGGCCCCGGAGATCACCCCTCCACTTT.

This chain connects TRBV7-9 to TRBJ1-2, with D uncertain. CDR1 and CDR2 from the germline V gene are SEHNR and FQNEAQ (reference sequence). This CDR3 has 14 residues. Trimming removed 1 base at V and 6 bases at J, with 12 bases between. CDR3 sequence (DNA): TGTGCCAGCAGCTTAGTGGTCTCGAGAGATGGCTACACCTTC. It translates to CASSLVVSRDGYTF. Together with reference TRBV7-9 and TRBJ1-2, the CDR3 gives the full variable domain: DTGVSQNPRHKITKRGQNVTFRCDPISEHNRLYWYRQTLGQGPEFLTYFQNEAQLEKSRLLSDRFSAERPKGSFSTLEIQRTEQGDSAMYLCASSLVVSRDGYTFGSGTRLTVV.

This chain connects TRBV7-8 to TRBJ1-1; D is possibly TRBD1 (5 bases). V dropped 3 bases and J dropped 4 bases, with 9 bases sitting between them. The CDR3 sequence is 13 residues long. In germline, CDR1 is SGHVS, CDR2 FQNEAQ. CDR3 sequence reads: CASSFQGGTEAFF. In nucleotides, the CDR3 is TGTGCCAGCAGCTTCCAGGGCGGCACTGAAGCTTTCTTT.

The chain carries TRBV6-6 and TRBJ2-1, with 9 bases fitting TRBD2. CDR1 is MNHNY, CDR2 SVGAGI, per germline (reference sequence). The CDR3 is 15 residues long. V lost 4 bases, J lost 4 bases, and 5 bases stayed unmatched. As DNA, the CDR3 is TGTGCCAGCAGTTGGCAGCGGGGGGTTTACAATGAGCAGTTCTTC. Encoded protein: CASSWQRGVYNEQFF.

The genes are TRBV5-8 and TRBJ1-1; D is unresolved. This CDR3 has 12 residues. Trimming removed 2 bases at V and 2 bases at J, with 4 bases between. Germline V gene lookup returns CDR1 SGHTS and CDR2 YDEGEE. The CDR3: CASSLFNTEAFF. DNA of the CDR3: TGTGCCAGCAGCTTATTTAACACTGAAGCTTTCTTT.

V and J are TRBV30 and TRBJ2-3, with D perhaps being TRBD1 or TRBD2 (5 bases each). Between the trimmed V and J ends, which lost 0 bases and 10 bases, there was a span of 8 bases. CDR3 length: 11 residues. Germline V gene lookup returns CDR1 GTSNPN and CDR2 SVGIG (reference sequence). The CDR3 nucleotides are TGTGCCTGGAGTGTACTGGGACCGCAGTATTTT. Encoded protein: CAWSVLGPQYF. Together with reference TRBV30 and TRBJ2-3, the CDR3 gives the full variable domain: SQTIHQWPATLVQPVGSPLSLECTVEGTSNPNLYWYRQAAGRGLQLLFYSVGIGQISSEVPQNLSASRPQDRQFILSSKKLLLSDSGFYLCAWSVLGPQYFGPGTRLTVL.

The V and J genes are TRBV7-9 and TRBJ2-3; 10 bases map to TRBD1. CDR1 is SEHNR, CDR2 FQNEAQ, per germline (reference sequence). This CDR3 is built from 16 residues. V was clipped by 1 base and J by 2 bases; unmatched bases: 3. CDR3 protein: CASSLGGQGNTDTQYF. The CDR3 DNA reads as TGTGCCAGCAGCTTAGGGGGACAGGGGAACACAGATACGCAGTATTTT.

The chain joins TRBV12-5 to TRBJ1-5, with unresolved D. CDR3 size: 12 residues. Germline lookup yields CDR1 LGHNT and CDR2 FRNRAP. The CDR3 DNA follows: TGTGCGACGAATACGGGAGATCAGCCCCAGCATTTT. Its translation: CATNTGDQPQHF.

The chain has TRBV2 and TRBJ1-5, with a possible D match to TRBD1 (5 bases). Germline CDR1 reads SNHLY; CDR2 reads FYNNEI. V was trimmed by 5 bases and J by 1 base, leaving 6 bases between them. This CDR3 contains 13 residues. In DNA form, the CDR3 reads TGTGCCAGCAGTCGGGGGAGCAATCAGCCCCAGCATTTT. This codes for CASSRGSNQPQHF. The variable domain in full, completed from reference TRBV2 and TRBJ1-5, reads EPEVTQTPSHQVTQMGQEVILRCVPISNHLYFYWYRQILGQKVEFLVSFYNNEISEKSEIFDDQFSVERPDGSNFTLKIRSTKLEDSAMYFCASSRGSNQPQHFGDGTRLSIL.

The chain is built from TRBV30 and TRBJ2-5; D may be TRBD2 (6 bases). CDR1 and CDR2 (germline): GTSNPN, SVGIG (reference sequence). V was cut by 1 base and J by 4 bases, with 19 bases left in between. This CDR3 has 16 amino acids. CDR3 sequence reads: CAWSGVPTRLGETQYF. DNA of the CDR3: TGTGCCTGGAGTGGGGTCCCGACTAGGTTGGGAGAGACCCAGTACTTC.

This chain joins TRBV7-9 and TRBJ1-1; unclear D gene. This CDR3 contains 14 residues. Trimming took 4 bases from V and 3 from J, leaving 12 bases between them. The germline V gene encodes CDR1 SEHNR and CDR2 FQNEAQ (reference sequence). In DNA, the CDR3 is TGTGCCAGCAGCTCCCGCGGAGGGCACACTGAAGCTTTCTTT. It yields the protein CASSSRGGHTEAFF.

The chain couples TRBV29-1 to TRBJ2-5; 13 bases align to TRBD2. From germline, CDR1 is SQVTM and CDR2 ANQGSEA. V was clipped by 4 bases and J by 5 bases; unmatched bases: 4. CDR3 length: 14 amino acids. The CDR3 coding sequence is TGCAGCGTTGGGACTAGCGGGGGTAGCGAGACCCAGTACTTC. Its translation is CSVGTSGGSETQYF.

The chain couples TRBV14 to TRBJ2-7; 7 bases line up with TRBD1. The germline gives CDR1 SGHDN, CDR2 FVKESK. This CDR3 comprises 15 residues. V was pared by 1 base and J by 2 bases, with 5 bases of the junction left unmatched. CDR3 bases: TGTGCCAGCAGCCAAGTCGGCACAGGGGCCTACGAGCAGTACTTC. Its translation is CASSQVGTGAYEQYF.

The rearrangement links TRBV30 to TRBJ2-7; no definite D call. This CDR3 spans 12 amino acids. Between the trimmed V and J ends, which lost 2 bases and 2 bases, there was a span of 7 bases. CDR1 GTSNPN and CDR2 SVGIG come from the germline V gene (reference sequence). In DNA form, the CDR3 reads TGTGCCTGGAGTCTAATCACCTACGAGCAGTACTTC. Encoded protein: CAWSLITYEQYF.